This T cell receptor (beta chain) emerged from a study of blood T cell repertoires in COVID-19. About the research overall: Samples representing acute and convalescent COVID-19 were sourced from the United States, Italy and Spain. T cells, B-cell-depleted T cells, or PBMCs provided the cDNA or gDNA that served as material.

Per the original data handling: For nucleated cells, counts were estimated from reference gene primer amplification. Here immunoSEQ multiplex PCR was the method, and the copy in TCRdb shows in-frame clones only, minus some. Clonal size and the V and J genes are those of that table, whereas D and trimming came from the DNA. The sample yields 280,000 or so clones, around 88% seen once. The sample taken for sequencing was peripheral blood. This receptor was identified in a woman younger than 45 who had recovered from COVID-19.

The CDR3 region is CASSSSGLAAATDTQYF. CDR3 DNA sequence: TGTGCCAGCAGCTCGTCTGGACTAGCGGCGGCAACAGATACGCAGTATTTT. The V and J genes are TRBV5-8 and TRBJ2-3; TRBD2 aligns across 10 bases. V lost 3 bases, J lost 3 bases, and 10 bases stayed unmatched. The germline CDR1 and CDR2 sequences are SGHTS and YDEGEE. The CDR3 contains 17 residues.